A selection of T cell receptor beta chains follows, all from one sample in a study of vaccination and CD4 T cells after COVID-19. No cognate antigen is known for these TCRs. Via MiXCR, TCRdb re-called the PCR reads, giving one row per CDR3 protein. This table has more than 20,000 distinct CDR3 sequences, 42% appearing once. The source was CD4+ T cells from blood, cultured in vitro, collected about 7 months after SARS-CoV-2 vaccination. The source is a human donor who had recovered from COVID-19. Each CDR3 is given with its conserved first and last residue. Fields, in order: D gene, V gene, J gene, clone size, CDR3 protein, CDR3 DNA. A D gene is named only where the DNA matches it firmly. Not all rows give a size; the values are once, few, many and, for expanded clones, a class.

>NA|TRBV19|TRBJ1-5|NA
CASSIMRITPNSNQPQHF
TGTGCCAGTAGTATCATGCGCATTACACCCAATAGCAATCAGCCCCAGCATTTT
>TRBD2|TRBV7-9|TRBJ2-1|NA
CASSPSGLAHHSEQFF
TGTGCCAGCAGCCCCAGCGGACTAGCCCATCACAGTGAGCAGTTCTTC
>NA|TRBV20-1|TRBJ2-7|few
CSARDKGDYEQYF
TGCAGTGCTAGAGATAAGGGGGACTACGAGCAGTACTTC
>NA|TRBV5-4|TRBJ2-5|NA
CASSPKIPGQETQYF
TGTGCCAGCAGCCCAAAGATTCCGGGCCAAGAGACCCAGTACTTC
>TRBD2|TRBV6-1|TRBJ2-5|few
CATAWGLAGTETQYF
TGTGCCACAGCATGGGGACTAGCGGGAACAGAGACCCAGTACTTC
>NA|TRBV5-4|TRBJ2-5|NA
CASSLGWYQETQYF
TGTGCCAGCAGCTTGGGGTGGTACCAAGAGACCCAGTACTTC
>NA|TRBV28|TRBJ2-7|NA
CASRRASVVYEQYF
TGTGCCAGCAGGCGGGCAAGTGTAGTCTACGAGCAGTACTTC
>TRBD2|TRBV29-1|TRBJ2-7|few
CSVDQRPGTSGSHTYEQYF
TGCAGCGTTGACCAACGTCCCGGGACTAGCGGGAGCCATACCTACGAGCAGTACTTC
>NA|TRBV25-1|TRBJ1-6|once
CASSEFGNSPLHF
TGTGCCAGCAGTGAATTCGGAAATTCACCCCTCCACTTT
>NA|TRBV15|TRBJ1-6|NA
CATSREAGRYNSPLHF
TGTGCCACCAGCAGAGAGGCAGGGAGGTATAATTCACCCCTCCACTTT
>TRBD1|TRBV9|TRBJ2-5|NA
CASSQGQGQETQYF
TGTGCCAGCAGTCAAGGACAGGGACAAGAGACCCAGTACTTC
>NA|TRBV19|TRBJ2-7|few
CASSIAAARGYEQYF
TGTGCCAGTAGTATTGCAGCAGCCAGGGGATACGAGCAGTACTTC
>NA|TRBV6-5|TRBJ1-1|few
CASSYSSRTEAFF
TGTGCCAGCAGTTACTCCTCGAGGACTGAAGCTTTCTTT
>NA|TRBV28|TRBJ2-3|few
CASRSTTDTQYF
TGTGCCAGCCGGTCCACCACAGATACGCAGTATTTT
>NA|TRBV6-2/TRBV6-3|TRBJ2-7|medium-sized
CASSYISGLYEQYF
TGTGCCAGCAGTTACATATCCGGTCTCTACGAGCAGTACTTC
>TRBD2|TRBV20-1|TRBJ2-1|NA
CSATESGNVYNEQFF
TGCAGTGCTACAGAAAGCGGGAACGTCTACAATGAGCAGTTCTTC
>NA|TRBV7-2|TRBJ2-7|NA
CASSETRPRGDYEQYF
TGTGCCAGCAGCGAGACCCGACCCAGGGGGGACTACGAGCAGTACTTC
>TRBD1|TRBV7-9|TRBJ1-1|NA
CASSPRQGSNTEAFF
TGTGCCAGCAGCCCTAGACAGGGGTCGAACACTGAAGCTTTCTTT
>TRBD1|TRBV15|TRBJ2-7|NA
CATSRGTGSIEQYF
TGTGCCACCAGCAGAGGGACAGGGTCTATCGAGCAGTACTTC
>NA|TRBV6-4|TRBJ2-5|NA
CASSENGGAETQYF
TGTGCCAGCAGTGAAAACGGAGGGGCAGAGACCCAGTACTTC
>NA|TRBV7-9|TRBJ2-2|NA
CASSLLNTGELFF
TGTGCCAGCAGCTTATTAAACACCGGGGAGCTGTTTTTT
>TRBD2|TRBV6-1|TRBJ2-3|few
CATRGGSTDTQYF
TGTGCCACCCGGGGGGGAAGCACAGATACGCAGTATTTT
>TRBD2|TRBV6-1|TRBJ2-3|NA
CASSEVGEGTDTQYF
TGTGCCAGCAGTGAAGTCGGGGAGGGGACAGATACGCAGTATTTT
>TRBD1|TRBV7-3|TRBJ2-2|NA
CASSLRQGTGELFF
TGTGCCAGCAGCTTAAGACAGGGGACCGGGGAGCTGTTTTTT
>TRBD2|TRBV7-2|TRBJ2-1|NA
CASSLRLAGYNEQLF
TGTGCCAGCAGCTTACGGCTAGCGGGATACAATGAGCAGCTCTTC
>TRBD2|TRBV28|TRBJ2-7|few
CASSEGTSGSRYEQYF
TGTGCCAGCAGCGAAGGGACTAGCGGGAGTAGGTACGAGCAGTACTTC
>TRBD1|TRBV20-1|TRBJ1-6|NA
CSAQGQRMDSPLHF
TGCAGTGCCCAGGGACAGAGAATGGATTCACCCCTCCACTTT
>TRBD1|TRBV5-4|TRBJ2-5|NA
CASSPGQGETQYF
TGTGCCAGCAGCCCGGGACAGGGGGAGACCCAGTACTTC
>TRBD1|TRBV7-2|TRBJ2-4|NA
CASNRQGGKNIQYF
TGTGCCAGCAACAGACAGGGGGGCAAAAACATTCAGTACTTC
>TRBD1|TRBV7-9|TRBJ2-5|NA
CASSAWTGGGETQYF
TGTGCCAGCAGCGCATGGACAGGGGGAGGGGAGACCCAGTACTTC
>NA|TRBV20-1|TRBJ1-1|NA
CSVPTPIGRNSAEAFF
TGCAGTGTTCCGACCCCAATAGGTCGGAATTCCGCTGAAGCTTTCTTT
>TRBD2|TRBV5-4|TRBJ2-5|NA
CASSPLAGETQYF
TGTGCCAGCAGCCCTTTAGCGGGGGAGACCCAGTACTTC
>TRBD2|TRBV7-2|TRBJ2-7|NA
CASSRSGSSTYEQYF
TGTGCCAGCAGCCGTAGCGGGAGTTCAACCTACGAGCAGTACTTC
>NA|TRBV6-1|TRBJ2-7|NA
CASSERPRGSHYEQYF
TGTGCCAGCAGTGAACGGCCTCGGGGGTCTCACTACGAGCAGTACTTC
>TRBD1|TRBV24-1|TRBJ2-7|few
CATSDQTGGRYEQYF
TGTGCCACCAGTGATCAGACAGGGGGCAGGTACGAGCAGTACTTC
>NA|TRBV20-1|TRBJ2-6|few
CSARVNRPSGANVLTF
TGCAGTGCTAGAGTCAATCGACCTTCTGGGGCCAACGTCCTGACTTTC
>NA|TRBV7-8|TRBJ1-5|NA
CASSLGQGGSQPQHF
TGTGCCAGCAGCTTAGGGCAGGGAGGTAGTCAGCCCCAGCATTTT
>NA|TRBV7-2|TRBJ2-3|few
CASSLVNGARADTQYF
TGTGCCAGCAGCTTAGTTAACGGGGCTCGCGCAGATACGCAGTATTTT
>NA|TRBV7-2|TRBJ2-7|NA
CASSLSGTGYEQYF
TGTGCCAGCAGCTTATCAGGGACCGGTTACGAGCAGTACTTC
>NA|TRBV6-2/TRBV6-3|TRBJ2-7|NA
CASSPLGGNGEQYF
TGTGCCAGCAGTCCGCTGGGCGGGAATGGAGAGCAGTACTTC